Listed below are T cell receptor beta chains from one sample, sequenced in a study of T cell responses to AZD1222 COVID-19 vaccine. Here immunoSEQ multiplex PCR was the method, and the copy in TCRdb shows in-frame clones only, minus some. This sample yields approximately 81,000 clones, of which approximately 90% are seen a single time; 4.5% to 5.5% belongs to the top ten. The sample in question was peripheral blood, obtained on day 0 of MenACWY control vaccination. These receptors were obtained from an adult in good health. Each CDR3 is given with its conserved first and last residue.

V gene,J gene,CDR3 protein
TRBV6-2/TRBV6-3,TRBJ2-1,CASSTDGNYNEQFF
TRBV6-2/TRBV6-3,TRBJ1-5,CASSYGAVHQPQHF
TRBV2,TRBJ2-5,CASLQAFQETQYF
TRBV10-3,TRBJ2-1,CAISGSGDRSYNEQFF
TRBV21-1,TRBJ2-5,CASSNDRGLVETQYF
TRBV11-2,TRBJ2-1,CASSTSRWLDEQFF
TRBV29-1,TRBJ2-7,CSVEDVGTSEPYEQYF
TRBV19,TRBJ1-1,CASSLMGTGLSNTEAFF
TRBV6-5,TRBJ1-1,CASSYSWGEDEAFF
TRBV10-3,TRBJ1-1,CAIKEGPTEAFF
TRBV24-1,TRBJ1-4,CATSDPRTAGEKLFF
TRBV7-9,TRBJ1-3,CASSPDSHTGNTIYF
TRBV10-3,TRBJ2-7,CAISESRLASEQYF
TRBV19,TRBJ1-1,CASTPGVELVEAFF
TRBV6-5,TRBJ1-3,CASEEVGSGNTIYF
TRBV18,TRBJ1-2,CASSQDTNYGYTF
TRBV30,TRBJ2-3,CAWSPLAGADTQYF
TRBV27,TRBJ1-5,CASRPYSTSNQPQHF
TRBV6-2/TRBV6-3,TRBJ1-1,CASSYSNRWAVVSTEAFF
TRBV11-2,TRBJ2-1,CASSFREYAHNEQFF
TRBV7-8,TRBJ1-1,CASSFGLTNTEAFF
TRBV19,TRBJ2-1,CASSIFSAGYNEQFF
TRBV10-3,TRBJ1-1,CAISDQGFRTEAFF
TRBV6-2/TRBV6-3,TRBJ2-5,CASSYFGARGSETQYF
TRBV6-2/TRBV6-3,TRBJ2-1,CASSPRSSYNEQFF
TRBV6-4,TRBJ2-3,CASSGPSTDTQYF
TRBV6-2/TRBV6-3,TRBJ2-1,CASSFSDTSSYNEQFF
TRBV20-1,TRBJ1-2,CSAKGVYGYTF
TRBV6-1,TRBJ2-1,CASSELAGDYNEQFF
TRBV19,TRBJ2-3,CASSPTGLAETDTQYF
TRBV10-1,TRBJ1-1,CASRERQGLGDTEAFF